This entry lists 24 T cell receptor beta chains sequenced from one sample in a study of spatial heterogeneity in lung cancer. Findings and caveats of the study: Higher tumor mutation counts went along with higher counts of expanded intratumoral alpha and beta TCRs.

The antigens for these receptors are not known. Indicated time point: sample taken at primary tumor resection. A single record per CDR3 protein comes from TCRdb applying MiXCR to the 5' RACE reads. Found here are just over 9,500 distinct CDR3 sequences, around 9.3% of them singletons; the top ten hold 9.5% to 15%. The source was lung tumor tissue, collected at surgery. These receptors were collected from a female donor with early-stage non-small cell lung cancer.

This clonotype was recorded at least ten times. This chain joins TRBV11-2 and TRBJ2-5; weak D call: TRBD2 (6 bases). V was shortened by 5 bases and J by 5 bases, with 15 bases between the two germline ends. The CDR3 has 14 amino acids. Germline-derived CDR1 and CDR2 are SGHAT and FQNNGV. CDR3 coding DNA: TGTGCCAGCAGCCGTGGCGGGGCTTGGGAGACCCAGTACTTC. This sequence encodes CASSRGGAWETQYF.

Worth noting for this clonotype: A single base separates this from a much larger clone, so it may be a read error. The chain is built from TRBV18 and TRBJ2-1; 14 bases map to TRBD2. Germline assignment: CDR1 KGHSH and CDR2 LQKENI. This CDR3 is 18 amino acids long. CDR3 region: CASSQGLAGVTFYNKQFF. CDR3 bases: TGTGCCAGCTCACAGGGACTAGCGGGGGTAACTTTCTACAATAAGCAGTTCTTC.

The V gene is TRBV29-1, the J gene TRBJ1-2; D unclear. Germline V gene data show CDR1 as SQVTM and CDR2 as ANQGSEA. V was cut by 2 bases and J by 2 bases, with 9 bases left in between. The CDR3 totals 13 residues. In DNA form, the CDR3 reads TGCAGCGTTGAATGGCAGATAAACTATGGCTACACCTTC. Its translation is CSVEWQINYGYTF.

The chain is built from TRBV5-1 and TRBJ2-6, with D possibly TRBD2 on 5 matching bases. CDR1 and CDR2 (germline): SGHRS, YFSETQ. The CDR3 spans 17 residues. V was cut by 0 bases and J by 0 bases, with 10 bases left in between. The CDR3 bases are TGCGCCAGCAGCTTGGGACACGGAGGCTCTGGGGCCAACGTCCTGACTTTC. It translates to CASSLGHGGSGANVLTF. Supplemented by reference TRBV5-1 and TRBJ2-6, the full variable domain reads KAGVTQTPRYLIKTRGQQVTLSCSPISGHRSVSWYQQTPGQGLQFLFEYFSETQRNKGNFPGRFSGRQFSNSRSEMNVSTLELGDSALYLCASSLGHGGSGANVLTFGAGSRLTVL.

This clonotype came up many times. The V call is TRBV6-2 or TRBV6-3, the J call TRBJ2-3; tentatively, D is TRBD2 (6 bases). The CDR3 covers 14 residues. Deletions cut 3 bases from V and 8 bases from J, with 15 bases between. Per germline, CDR1 MNHEY and CDR2 SVGEGT. The CDR3 DNA reads TGTGCCAGCAGTTATATTGCGGAGGGGTCTACGCAGTATTTT. Translating gives CASSYIAEGSTQYF.

In its sample, this clonotype was seen many times. The rearrangement uses TRBV6-1 and TRBJ2-1, with D perhaps TRBD1 (5 bases). V was shortened by 4 bases and J by 7 bases, with 11 bases between the two germline ends. The CDR3 length is 13 residues. Per germline, CDR1 MNHNS and CDR2 SASEGT. The CDR3 sequence is CASSGGYLNEQFF. Written as DNA, the CDR3 is TGTGCCAGCAGTGGGGGCTATTTGAATGAGCAGTTCTTC.

This clonotype was counted at least ten times. The chain combines TRBV11-1 with TRBJ2-7; 8 bases are a match to TRBD1. CDR1 and CDR2 from the germline V gene are SGHAT and FQDESV (reference sequence). V was pared by 5 bases and J by 4 bases, with 16 bases of the junction left unmatched. CDR3 size: 17 residues. CDR3 in amino acids: CASSPGSGTGPLYEQYF. The DNA of the CDR3 is TGTGCCAGCAGCCCAGGGTCGGGGACAGGACCCCTGTACGAGCAGTACTTC.

This clonotype was picked up many times. The chain combines TRBV5-1 with TRBJ1-2, with TRBD1 matching 7 bases. V dropped 0 bases and J dropped 4; count of bases not matched to a gene: 6. The germline V gene encodes CDR1 SGHRS and CDR2 YFSETQ. The CDR3 spans 15 residues. CDR3 loop: CASSLEPDRAYGYTF. The DNA of the CDR3 is TGCGCCAGCAGCTTGGAGCCCGACAGGGCCTATGGCTACACCTTC.

The table lists this clonotype with a few counts. V and J are TRBV3-1 and TRBJ2-7, with 9 nucleotides matching TRBD1. V dropped 5 bases and J dropped 3; count of bases not matched to a gene: 5. Germline lookup yields CDR1 LGHDT and CDR2 YNNKEL (reference sequence). This CDR3 spans 14 amino acids. The CDR3 reads CASSYRDRDYEQYF. The DNA for the CDR3 is TGTGCCAGCAGCTACCGGGACAGGGACTACGAGCAGTACTTC.

This clonotype was recorded a few times. The chain joins TRBV29-1 to TRBJ1-2; D unclear. The CDR3 has 12 amino acids. From germline, CDR1 is SQVTM and CDR2 ANQGSEA. The germline V and J ends were trimmed by 4 bases and 0 bases, with 6 bases remaining between them. CDR3 region: CSVGASNYGYTF. For the CDR3, the DNA is TGCAGCGTTGGGGCGTCTAACTATGGCTACACCTTC. The entire variable domain, with the rest obtained from reference TRBV29-1 and TRBJ1-2, is as follows: SAVISQKPSRDICQRGTSLTIQCQVDSQVTMMFWYRQQPGQSLTLIATANQGSEATYESGFVIDKFPISRPNLTFSTLTVSNMSPEDSSIYLCSVGASNYGYTFGSGTRLTVV.

The gene calls are TRBV20-1 and TRBJ1-2, with D possibly matching TRBD1 (6 bases). The CDR3 has 14 amino acids. V lost 6 bases and J 0 bases, leaving 14 bases between the germline ends. CDR1 is DFQATT and CDR2 is SNEGSKA in the germline V gene (reference sequence). The CDR3 loop reads CSAPAGGTNYGYTF. DNA of the CDR3: TGCAGTGCCCCAGCGGGGGGCACTAACTATGGCTACACCTTC.

This clonotype was seen ten or more times. The chain uses TRBV7-2 and TRBJ2-7, with TRBD2 matching 7 bases. V shed 7 bases and J 1 base; nucleotides not matched to a gene: 16. This CDR3 has 17 residues. CDR1 and CDR2 (germline): SGHTA, FQGNSA. The CDR3 DNA reads TGTGCCAGCACCCCTCGATCGTCTAGCGGTAATTCCTACGAGCAGTACTTC. It encodes CASTPRSSSGNSYEQYF.

This clonotype is termed medium-sized (0.01 to 0.1%). V gene TRBV6-6 combines with J gene TRBJ2-7, with 7 positions matching TRBD1. CDR1 is MNHNY, CDR2 SVGAGI, per germline (reference sequence). Trimming at V came to 2 bases and at J to 3 bases, leaving 4 bases not matched to a gene. The CDR3 runs 14 residues. The CDR3 nucleotides read TGTGCCAGCAGTTACGAGGGACAGTACTACGAGCAGTACTTC. It yields the protein CASSYEGQYYEQYF.

Ten or more counts support this clonotype. The chain is built from TRBV5-6 and TRBJ1-2, with D unclear. V was pared by 4 bases and J by 3 bases, with 13 bases between. CDR1 SGHDT and CDR2 YYEEEE come from the germline V gene. CDR3 length equals 14 residues. Here the CDR3 reads CASSLPGGDYGYTF. Written as DNA, the CDR3 is TGTGCCAGCAGCCTCCCTGGTGGGGACTATGGCTACACCTTC.

The chain is built from TRBV4-3 and TRBJ1-6; the D gene is possibly TRBD1 (5 bases). The length of the CDR3 is 15 residues. Trimming took 3 bases from V and 12 from J, leaving 18 bases between them. In germline, CDR1 is LGHNA, CDR2 YSLEER. CDR3 sequence (DNA): TGCGCCAGCAGCCAGGGAAGGGCGTCAGGGCGACCCCTCCACTTT. It translates to CASSQGRASGRPLHF.

Many counts were recorded for this clonotype. The rearrangement uses TRBV5-1 and TRBJ2-7; no definite D call. CDR3 length: 14 amino acids. The ends were cut back, 0 bases at V and 7 bases at J, with 14 bases in the middle. CDR1 and CDR2 from the germline V gene are SGHRS and YFSETQ. Here the CDR3 reads CASSLGAGSSEQYF. DNA of the CDR3: TGCGCCAGCAGCTTGGGGGCAGGTTCGAGTGAGCAGTACTTC.

This clonotype was found many times. The chain recombines TRBV19 with TRBJ2-3, with D perhaps TRBD2 (5 bases). Trimming left V 5 bases short and J 6 bases short, with 15 bases between. Germline V CDR1 and CDR2: LNHDA, SQIVND (reference sequence). The CDR3 spans 14 residues. CDR3 sequence (DNA): TGTGCCAGTAGTTACTCGACACGGAGGGATACGCAGTATTTT. Translated: CASSYSTRRDTQYF.

Written as DNA, the CDR3 is TGTGCCAGCAGTTTACTAGCGGGATCTTTCATTCAGTACTTC. This gives the protein CASSLLAGSFIQYF. The chain combines TRBV7-2 with TRBJ2-4; 10 bases match TRBD2. The ends lost 6 bases at V and 9 bases at J; junction bases unmatched: 8. Looked up from germline, CDR1 is SGHTA and CDR2 is FQGNSA. CDR3 length: 14 residues.

In this sample, this clonotype turned up many times. This chain joins TRBV7-2 and TRBJ1-2; maybe TRBD1 (5 bases). The CDR3 sequence is 17 residues long. Trimming took 0 bases from V and 0 from J, leaving 14 bases between them. Germline CDR1 and CDR2: SGHTA and FQGNSA. The CDR3: CASSLAVGAHTNYGYTF. CDR3 bases: TGTGCCAGCAGCTTAGCGGTAGGGGCCCACACTAACTATGGCTACACCTTC.

Many counts were recorded for this clonotype. The V and J genes are TRBV28 and TRBJ2-2; TRBD1 matches 8 bases. The CDR3 has 12 residues. With 6 bases clipped from V and 9 bases from J, the junction kept 3 bases outside the gene matches. CDR1 is MDHEN, CDR2 SYDVKM, per germline. This CDR3 reads CASRTGGRELFF. As DNA, the CDR3 is TGTGCCAGCAGAACAGGGGGGAGGGAGCTGTTTTTT.

The table lists this clonotype with a few counts. The rearrangement links TRBV2 to TRBJ1-1, with D tentatively TRBD1 (5 bases). Germline CDR1 and CDR2: SNHLY and FYNNEI. V dropped 4 bases and J dropped 2 bases, with 11 bases sitting between them. CDR3 length: 14 residues. CDR3 amino acids: CASSVQGLNTEAFF. The CDR3 nucleotides read TGTGCCAGCAGTGTTCAGGGTTTAAACACTGAAGCTTTCTTT.

This clonotype was seen repeatedly, ten times or more. The chain couples TRBV6-1 to TRBJ2-1, with D perhaps TRBD2 (5 bases). The CDR3 loop spans 15 amino acids. Looked up from germline, CDR1 is MNHNS and CDR2 is SASEGT. Trimming pared 2 bases from V and 7 bases from J, leaving 15 bases between. The CDR3 sequence is CASSEWGVGGNEQFF. The CDR3 DNA reads TGTGCCAGCAGTGAATGGGGAGTCGGCGGGAATGAGCAGTTCTTC.

The CDR3 region is CASSPTRDYEQFF. The CDR3 region has the DNA TGTGCCAGCAGCCCCACCAGGGACTATGAGCAGTTCTTC. The chain links TRBV7-3 to TRBJ2-1; a weak D match, TRBD2 (6 bases). V lost 5 bases, J lost 8 bases, and 13 bases lay in between. Per the germline V gene, CDR1 is SGHTA and CDR2 is FQGTGA. This CDR3 has 13 residues. The variable domain in full, with the rest retrieved from reference TRBV7-3 and TRBJ2-1, is GAGVSQTPSNKVTEKGKYVELRCDPISGHTALYWYRQSLGQGPEFLIYFQGTGAADDSGLPNDRFFAVRPEGSVSTLKIQRTERGDSAVYLCASSPTRDYEQFFGPGTRLTVL.

Many counts were recorded for this clonotype. V usage is TRBV20-1 and J usage is TRBJ2-3; possibly TRBD2 for D (5 bases). Germline CDR1 is DFQATT and CDR2 is SNEGSKA (reference sequence). V shed 5 bases and J shed 0 bases, with 12 bases lying between them. The CDR3 totals 14 residues. The CDR3 region is CSALRSGSTDTQYF. Here the CDR3 DNA reads TGCAGTGCTTTAAGGTCGGGGAGCACAGATACGCAGTATTTT.